This TCR beta chain was recorded in a study of neurological immune-mediated disorders. The CDR3 has 15 residues. Looked up from germline, CDR1 is SGHRS and CDR2 is YFSETQ. J lost 0 bases, V lost 3 bases, and 5 bases had no gene match. TCRdb used MiXCR to reprocess the 5' RACE reads, holding one entry per CDR3 protein. This table holds tens of thousands of distinct CDR3 sequences, roughly an eighth found once. Ten or more counts support this clonotype. This rearrangement joins TRBV5-1 to TRBJ1-1; TRBD1 aligns across 7 bases. Sample: PBMCs. This clonotype was sampled from an older woman with HTLV-1-associated myelopathy (HAM/TSP). This CDR3 reads CASSYMTGMNTEAFF. Written as DNA, the CDR3 is TGCGCCAGCAGCTATATGACAGGGATGAACACTGAAGCTTTCTTT.